This T cell receptor (beta chain) derives from a study of radiotherapy plus CTLA-4 blockade in lung cancer. Sequenced by immunoSEQ multiplex PCR; TCRdb stores in-frame clones only, minus some. The sample has some 74,000 clones, 78% seen once. Germline loops: CDR1 MNHEY, CDR2 SMNVEV (reference sequence). The CDR3 is made up of 16 amino acids. The V and J ends lost 5 bases and 11 bases respectively, with 27 bases between them. The chain links TRBV27 to TRBJ1-1; D is perhaps TRBD1 (5 bases). This TCR was sampled from a human donor with non-small cell lung cancer who had a complete response to radiotherapy plus ipilimumab. The sequencing here drew on peripheral blood, taken from a patient treated with radiotherapy plus ipilimumab. CDR3 sequence reads: CASSGGSGNYLFGAFF. The CDR3 DNA reads TGTGCCAGCAGTGGGGGGTCCGGGAATTATCTTTTTGGGGCTTTCTTT.